The next 19 T cell receptor beta chains were all read from a single sample in a study of blood T cell repertoires in COVID-19. Some clones are missing from TCRdb's copy, which holds only in-frame ones; the method was immunoSEQ multiplex PCR. This sample carries about 140,000 clones, 75% to 85% of them seen once, and the ten largest clones take roughly 4.5%. Sequencing used peripheral blood. The receptors come from a man between 60 and 75 years old with acute or convalescent COVID-19.

This CDR3 reads CASSLGSGRIEKLFF. The CDR3 nucleotides are TGCGCCAGCAGCTTGGGGTCAGGCCGAATCGAAAAACTGTTTTTT. V is TRBV5-1 and J is TRBJ1-4; D not resolved. V dropped 0 bases and J dropped 8 bases, with 14 bases sitting between them. CDR3 length equals 15 residues. Germline CDR1 reads SGHRS; CDR2 reads YFSETQ.

This chain uses TRBV30 with TRBJ2-3; 10 bases are a match to TRBD2. This CDR3 is 17 amino acids long. The ends lost 0 bases at V and 2 bases at J; junction bases unmatched: 8. Germline V gene lookup returns CDR1 GTSNPN and CDR2 SVGIG (reference sequence). The CDR3 spells CAWSVRPTSGTTDTQYF. CDR3 nucleotides: TGTGCCTGGAGTGTAAGACCTACTAGCGGGACCACAGATACGCAGTATTTT.

J is TRBJ2-7 and V is TRBV19; 14 bases agree with TRBD2. Germline CDR1 and CDR2: LNHDA and SQIVND (reference sequence). V shed 7 bases, J shed 5 bases, and the junction held 1 base outside the gene matches. This CDR3 spans 13 amino acids. The CDR3 sequence is CASKTSGRDEQYF. The DNA of the CDR3 is TGTGCCAGTAAGACTAGCGGGAGGGACGAGCAGTACTTC.

The chain links TRBV15 to TRBJ2-5; TRBD1 matches 7 bases. The CDR3 contains 15 residues. The germline V gene encodes CDR1 LNHNV and CDR2 YYDKDF (reference sequence). Trimming cost V 0 bases and J 4 bases; bases outside gene matches: 5. CDR3 residues: CATSRDFTGVETQYF. In nucleotides, the CDR3 is TGTGCCACCAGCAGAGATTTCACAGGGGTAGAGACCCAGTACTTC.

There are a few counts of this clone. CDR3 DNA: TGTGCCAGCAGTGAACAGGGCACCGGGGAGCTGTTTTTT. Translation: CASSEQGTGELFF. The chain joins TRBV25-1 to TRBJ2-2; a possible D gene is TRBD1 (5 bases). This CDR3 contains 13 residues. The ends were cut back, 2 bases at V and 4 bases at J, with 5 bases in the middle. From germline, CDR1 is MGHDK and CDR2 SYGVNS.

The CDR3 protein is CASSQPGQSYNEQFF. The CDR3 DNA sequence: TGTGCCAGCAGCCAGCCGGGACAGTCTTACAATGAGCAGTTCTTC. V usage is TRBV11-3 and J usage is TRBJ2-1, with 7 bases aligning to TRBD1. The CDR3 loop spans 15 amino acids. CDR1 SGHNT and CDR2 YENEEA come from the germline V gene. The V gene end was trimmed by 5 bases and the J gene end by 4 bases; junction bases not matched to a gene: 8.

This chain joins TRBV6-1 and TRBJ2-3, with D tentatively TRBD1 (6 bases). The CDR3 runs 14 residues. V lost 3 bases, J lost 2 bases, and 9 bases lay in between. Germline-derived CDR1 and CDR2 are MNHNS and SASEGT. CDR3 nucleotides: TGTGCCAGCAGTGACAGGGGATCCACAGATACGCAGTATTTT. Translation: CASSDRGSTDTQYF.

The rearrangement links TRBV3-1 (or the pseudogene TRBV3-2) to TRBJ1-5, with D tentatively TRBD1 (5 bases). Per the germline V gene, CDR1 is LGHDT and CDR2 is YNNKEL (reference sequence). The CDR3 has 15 amino acids. The V gene lost 1 base and the J gene lost 5 bases, with 12 bases spanning the gap. The CDR3 DNA reads TGTGCCAGCAGCCAAGTATTTGGGGGGGATCAGCCCCAGCATTTT. It specifies CASSQVFGGDQPQHF.

The chain combines TRBV5-6 with TRBJ1-5; 10 nucleotides align to TRBD1. J lost 7 bases, V lost 3 bases, and 4 bases had no gene match. The CDR3 consists of 14 residues. CDR1 and CDR2 (germline): SGHDT, YYEEEE. The DNA of the CDR3 is TGTGCCAGCAGCTCGGACAGGGGGGAACAGCCCCAGCATTTT. This encodes CASSSDRGEQPQHF.

This clone was recorded only once. This chain uses TRBV28 with TRBJ2-7; 7 bases fit TRBD1. Germline values: CDR1 MDHEN, CDR2 SYDVKM. V shed 10 bases and J 5 bases; nucleotides not matched to a gene: 14. CDR3 length: 14 amino acids. CDR3 coding DNA: TGTGCCACCACAAGACCATTAACAGGGGACGAGCAGTACTTC. The encoded protein is CATTRPLTGDEQYF.

The chain couples TRBV7-9 to TRBJ1-3; 8 bases map to TRBD1. V lost 1 base and J lost 2; bases outside the gene matches: 4. Germline CDR1 SEHNR, CDR2 FQNEAQ (reference sequence). CDR3 length: 16 amino acids. The DNA of the CDR3 is TGTGCCAGCAGCTTAGTGGGACAGGCCACTGGAAACACCATATATTTT. Amino acids: CASSLVGQATGNTIYF.

The chain links TRBV9 to TRBJ2-2, with D uncertain. Germline CDR1 reads SGDLS; CDR2 reads YYNGEE. Trimming left V 3 bases short and J 6 bases short, with 9 bases between. This CDR3 is 13 amino acids long. CDR3 in DNA: TGTGCCAGCAGCGGTTTATCGGCCGGGGAGCTGTTTTTT. Its protein product is CASSGLSAGELFF.

The chain carries TRBV5-1 and TRBJ2-7; D is ambiguous. CDR3 size: 15 residues. Per the germline V gene, CDR1 is SGHRS and CDR2 is YFSETQ. V lost 0 bases and J 6 bases, leaving 16 bases between the germline ends. CDR3 loop: CASSLVWAGRSEQYF. CDR3 DNA: TGCGCCAGCAGCTTGGTTTGGGCAGGCCGGTCCGAGCAGTACTTC.

The chain couples TRBV19 to TRBJ1-5, with 8 nucleotides matching TRBD1. The V segment lost 9 bases and the J segment 2 bases; nucleotides outside the gene matches: 3. This CDR3 is built from 13 residues. Germline loops: CDR1 LNHDA, CDR2 SQIVND (reference sequence). This CDR3 is CASRGQGNQPQHF. Written as DNA, the CDR3 is TGTGCCAGCAGGGGGCAAGGCAATCAGCCCCAGCATTTT.

The CDR3 here is CARSGANTEAFF. As DNA, the CDR3 is TGTGCCAGGTCAGGGGCAAACACTGAAGCTTTCTTT. The chain uses TRBV12-1 and TRBJ1-1; the D call in the table, TRBD1, was not verified against the DNA. TRBV12-1 is deemed a pseudogene. This CDR3 comprises 12 residues.

This chain joins TRBV6-1 and TRBJ2-7; D is uncertain. The V and J ends lost 2 bases and 4 bases respectively, with 12 bases between them. Germline V lookup: CDR1 MNHNS, CDR2 SASEGT. CDR3 length: 14 amino acids. CDR3 in DNA: TGTGCCAGCAGTGAACTGGTCAGTCAATACGAGCAGTACTTC. Translated: CASSELVSQYEQYF.

This chain uses TRBV28 with TRBJ2-1; tentative D call: TRBD1 (6 bases). The germline V and J ends were trimmed by 4 bases and 11 bases, with 12 bases remaining between them. The germline gives CDR1 MDHEN, CDR2 SYDVKM. The CDR3 has 12 residues. The CDR3 nucleotides are TGTGCCAGCAGTTCGGGTAGGGACAAGCAGTTCTTC. Translation gives CASSSGRDKQFF.

The chain has TRBV19 and TRBJ2-4, with 9 bases lining up with TRBD1. Trimming removed 6 bases from V and 1 base from J; junction bases left unmatched: 7. The length of the CDR3 is 16 residues. CDR1 and CDR2 (germline): LNHDA, SQIVND (reference sequence). The CDR3 nucleotides are TGTGCCAGTAGCCAGGACAGGGGAGATGCCAAAAACATTCAGTACTTC. Protein sequence: CASSQDRGDAKNIQYF.

This clone was detected once. In nucleotides, the CDR3 is TGTGCCAGCTCCCGACTAGCGGGAGCCTACAATGAGCAGTTCTTC. It translates to CASSRLAGAYNEQFF. The V call is TRBV18, the J call TRBJ2-1; 12 nucleotides align to TRBD2. V lost 6 bases, J lost 2 bases, and 2 bases stayed unmatched. The CDR3 length is 15 residues. CDR1 is KGHSH and CDR2 is LQKENI in the germline V gene. Supplemented by reference TRBV18 and TRBJ2-1, the full variable domain reads NAGVMQNPRHLVRRRGQEARLRCSPMKGHSHVYWYRQLPEEGLKFMVYLQKENIIDESGMPKERFSAEFPKEGPSILRIQQVVRGDSAAYFCASSRLAGAYNEQFFGPGTRLTVL.